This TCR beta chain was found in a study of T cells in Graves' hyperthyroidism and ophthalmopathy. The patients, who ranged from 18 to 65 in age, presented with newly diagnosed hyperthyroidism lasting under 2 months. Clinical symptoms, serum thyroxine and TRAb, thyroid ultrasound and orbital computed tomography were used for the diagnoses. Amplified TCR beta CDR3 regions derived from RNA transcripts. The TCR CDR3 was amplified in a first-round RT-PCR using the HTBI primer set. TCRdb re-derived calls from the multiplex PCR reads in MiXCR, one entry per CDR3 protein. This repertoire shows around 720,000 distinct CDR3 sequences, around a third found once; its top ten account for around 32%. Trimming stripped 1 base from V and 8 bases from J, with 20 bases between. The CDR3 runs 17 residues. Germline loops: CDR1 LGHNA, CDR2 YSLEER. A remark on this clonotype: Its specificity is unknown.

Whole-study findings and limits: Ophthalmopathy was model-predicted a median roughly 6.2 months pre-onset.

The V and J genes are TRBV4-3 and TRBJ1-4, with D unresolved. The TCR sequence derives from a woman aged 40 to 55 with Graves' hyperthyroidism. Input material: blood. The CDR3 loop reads CASSQGLDPLSWEKLFF. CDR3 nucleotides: TGCGCCAGCAGCCAAGGCCTCGACCCCCTATCTTGGGAAAAACTGTTTTTT.